A single sample is the source of the 3 T cell receptor beta chains below, sequenced in a study of cytomegalovirus exposure and HLA in healthy donors. The PCR ran on 60 Vbeta and 13 Jbeta primers. TCRdb keeps only in-frame clones here, not all; method: immunoSEQ multiplex PCR. The table has some 74,000 clones, 65% to 80% seen once. The specimen was PBMCs. The receptors come from a man aged 40-55 years in good health and CMV-seropositive.

This clone has more than one count but fewer than ten. The rearrangement uses TRBV4-3 and TRBJ1-1, with D possibly TRBD1 on 5 matching bases. CDR3 length equals 15 residues. CDR1 is LGHNA, CDR2 YSLEER, per germline. Deletions cut 0 bases from V and 1 base from J, with 9 bases between. CDR3 coding DNA: TGCGCCAGCAGCCAAGAAAGGACACAGAACACTGAAGCTTTCTTT. Its translation is CASSQERTQNTEAFF.

This chain uses TRBV7-2 with TRBJ1-1, with D hard to call. Trimming pared 7 bases from V and 3 bases from J, leaving 18 bases between. The germline CDR1 and CDR2 sequences are SGHTA and FQGNSA. This CDR3 spans 15 amino acids. The CDR3 DNA is TGTGCCAGCACCTCCGGGTCCTCACGGGACACTGAAGCTTTCTTT. The encoded protein is CASTSGSSRDTEAFF. The full variable domain, rest sourced from reference TRBV7-2 and TRBJ1-1, is GAGVSQSPSNKVTEKGKDVELRCDPISGHTALYWYRQSLGQGLEFLIYFQGNSAPDKSGLPSDRFSAERTGGSVSTLTIQRTQQEDSAVYLCASTSGSSRDTEAFFGQGTRLTVV.

This clone was counted between two and nine times. CDR3 region: CASSPSPRRYNEQFF. CDR3 nucleotide sequence: TGTGCCAGCAGCCCCTCTCCGCGGCGCTACAATGAGCAGTTCTTC. The chain is built from TRBV7-6 and TRBJ2-1; D ambiguous. Trimming left V 5 bases short and J 3 bases short, with 14 bases between. Germline V gives CDR1 SGHVS, CDR2 FNYEAQ. This CDR3 region has 15 residues.